The entry below describes one T cell receptor (beta chain). This record comes from a study of blood T cells in healthy people across ages. The junction had 11 bases not matched to a gene; V was cut back by 6 bases and J by 4 bases. Germline lookup yields CDR1 MNHEY and CDR2 SVGEGT. The CDR3 consists of 18 residues. The authors ran a second PCR of about 6 to 11 cycles using a sample-barcoded 5' primer and a J-beta primer mix. TCRdb fed the 5' RACE reads into MiXCR, producing one record per CDR3 protein. The table includes approximately 1.5 million distinct CDR3 sequences, 30% to 35% detected once. The J gene is TRBJ2-1, the V gene TRBV6-2 or TRBV6-3, with 14 bases fitting TRBD2. Sequencing used blood. The sequence was obtained from a woman aged 25-40 years in good health. CDR3 residues: CASSLSGLAGDFYNEQFF. The CDR3 region has the DNA TGTGCCAGCAGCCTTTCGGGACTAGCGGGAGATTTTTACAATGAGCAGTTCTTC.